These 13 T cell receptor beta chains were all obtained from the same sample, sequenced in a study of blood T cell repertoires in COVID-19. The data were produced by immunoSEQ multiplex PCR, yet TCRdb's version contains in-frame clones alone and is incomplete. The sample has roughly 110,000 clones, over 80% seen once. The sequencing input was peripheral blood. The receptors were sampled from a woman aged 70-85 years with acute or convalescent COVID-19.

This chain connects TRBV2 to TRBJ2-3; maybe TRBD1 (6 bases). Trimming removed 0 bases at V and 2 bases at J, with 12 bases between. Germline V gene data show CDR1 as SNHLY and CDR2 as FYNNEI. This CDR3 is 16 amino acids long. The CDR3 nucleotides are TGTGCCAGCAGTGAAGCGCTTCAGGGGCCCACAGATACGCAGTATTTT. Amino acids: CASSEALQGPTDTQYF.

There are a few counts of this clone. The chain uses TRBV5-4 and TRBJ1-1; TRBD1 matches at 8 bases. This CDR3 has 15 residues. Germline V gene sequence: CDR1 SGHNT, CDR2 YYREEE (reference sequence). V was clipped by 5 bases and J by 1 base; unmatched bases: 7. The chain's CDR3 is CASRERTGTNTEAFF. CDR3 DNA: TGTGCCAGCAGAGAAAGGACAGGGACGAACACTGAAGCTTTCTTT.

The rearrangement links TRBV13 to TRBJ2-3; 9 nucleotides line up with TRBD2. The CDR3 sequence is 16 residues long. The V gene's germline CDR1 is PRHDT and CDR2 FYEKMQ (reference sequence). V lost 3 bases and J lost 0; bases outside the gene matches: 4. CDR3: CASSFGAGGSTDTQYF. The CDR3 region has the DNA TGTGCCAGCAGCTTTGGGGCGGGAGGGAGCACAGATACGCAGTATTTT.

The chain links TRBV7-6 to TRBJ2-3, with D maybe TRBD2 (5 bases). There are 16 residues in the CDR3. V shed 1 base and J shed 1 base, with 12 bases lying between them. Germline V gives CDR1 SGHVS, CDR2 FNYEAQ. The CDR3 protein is CASSLGARGGTDTQYF. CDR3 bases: TGTGCCAGCAGCTTAGGGGCCCGGGGTGGCACAGATACGCAGTATTTT. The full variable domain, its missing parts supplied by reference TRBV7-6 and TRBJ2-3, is GAGVSQSPRYKVTKRGQDVALRCDPISGHVSLYWYRQALGQGPEFLTYFNYEAQQDKSGLPNDRFSAERPEGSISTLTIQRTEQRDSAMYRCASSLGARGGTDTQYFGPGTRLTVL.

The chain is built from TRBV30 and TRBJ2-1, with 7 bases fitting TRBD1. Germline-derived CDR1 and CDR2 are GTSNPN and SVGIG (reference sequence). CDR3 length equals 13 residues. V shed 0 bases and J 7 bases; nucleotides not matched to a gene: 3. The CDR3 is CAWSVQGWNEQFF. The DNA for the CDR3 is TGTGCCTGGAGTGTACAGGGGTGGAATGAGCAGTTCTTC.

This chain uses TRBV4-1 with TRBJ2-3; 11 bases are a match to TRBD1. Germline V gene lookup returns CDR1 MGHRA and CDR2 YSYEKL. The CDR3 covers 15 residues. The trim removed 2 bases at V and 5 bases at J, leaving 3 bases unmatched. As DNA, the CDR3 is TGCGCCAGCAGCCAACCGGGACAGGGGGGAGATACGCAGTATTTT. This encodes CASSQPGQGGDTQYF.

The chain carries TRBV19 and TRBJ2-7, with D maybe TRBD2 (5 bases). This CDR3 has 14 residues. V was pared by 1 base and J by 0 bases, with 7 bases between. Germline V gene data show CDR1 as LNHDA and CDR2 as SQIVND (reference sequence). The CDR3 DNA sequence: TGTGCCAGTAGTATAGCGGGAAACTCCTACGAGCAGTACTTC. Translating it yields CASSIAGNSYEQYF.

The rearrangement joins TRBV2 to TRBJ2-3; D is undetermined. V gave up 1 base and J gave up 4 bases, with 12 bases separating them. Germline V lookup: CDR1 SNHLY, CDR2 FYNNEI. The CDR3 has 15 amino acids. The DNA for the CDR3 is TGTGCCAGCAGTGAAGGATTGGCTAGTGCAGATACGCAGTATTTT. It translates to CASSEGLASADTQYF. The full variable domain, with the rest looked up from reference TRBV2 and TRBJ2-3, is EPEVTQTPSHQVTQMGQEVILRCVPISNHLYFYWYRQILGQKVEFLVSFYNNEISEKSEIFDDQFSVERPDGSNFTLKIRSTKLEDSAMYFCASSEGLASADTQYFGPGTRLTVL.

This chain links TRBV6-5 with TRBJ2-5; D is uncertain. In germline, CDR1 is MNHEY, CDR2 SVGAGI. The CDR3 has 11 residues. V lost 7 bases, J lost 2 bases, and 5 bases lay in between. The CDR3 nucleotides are TGTGCCAGCACCCTACAAGAGACCCAGTACTTC. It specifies CASTLQETQYF.

The CDR3 DNA reads TGTGCCTGGAGTTTCAGGGGGCCCGAGCAGTACTTC. Translation gives CAWSFRGPEQYF. V usage is TRBV30 and J usage is TRBJ2-7, with 8 bases that match TRBD1. With V trimmed by 2 bases and J by 6 bases, 3 bases remained unmatched. CDR3 length equals 12 residues. Germline CDR1 GTSNPN, CDR2 SVGIG (reference sequence).

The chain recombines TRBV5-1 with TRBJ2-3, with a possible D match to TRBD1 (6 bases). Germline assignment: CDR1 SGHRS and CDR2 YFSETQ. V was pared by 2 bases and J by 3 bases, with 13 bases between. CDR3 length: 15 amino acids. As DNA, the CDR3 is TGCGCCAGCAGCTTCGGGCAGGGGCCAACAGATACGCAGTATTTT. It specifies CASSFGQGPTDTQYF.

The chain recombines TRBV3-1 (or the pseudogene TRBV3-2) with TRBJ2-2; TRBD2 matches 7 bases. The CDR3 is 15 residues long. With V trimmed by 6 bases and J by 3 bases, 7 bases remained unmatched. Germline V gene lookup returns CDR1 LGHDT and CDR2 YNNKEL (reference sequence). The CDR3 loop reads CASSQRGPDTGELFF. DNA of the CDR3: TGTGCCAGCAGTCAGCGGGGTCCGGACACCGGGGAGCTGTTTTTT.

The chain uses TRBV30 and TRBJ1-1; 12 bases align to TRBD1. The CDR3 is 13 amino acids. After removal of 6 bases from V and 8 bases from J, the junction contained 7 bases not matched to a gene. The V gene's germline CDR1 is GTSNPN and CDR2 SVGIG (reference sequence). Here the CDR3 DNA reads TGTGCCTGCTCTGGGACAGGGGGCTTAGAAGCTTTCTTT. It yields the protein CACSGTGGLEAFF.